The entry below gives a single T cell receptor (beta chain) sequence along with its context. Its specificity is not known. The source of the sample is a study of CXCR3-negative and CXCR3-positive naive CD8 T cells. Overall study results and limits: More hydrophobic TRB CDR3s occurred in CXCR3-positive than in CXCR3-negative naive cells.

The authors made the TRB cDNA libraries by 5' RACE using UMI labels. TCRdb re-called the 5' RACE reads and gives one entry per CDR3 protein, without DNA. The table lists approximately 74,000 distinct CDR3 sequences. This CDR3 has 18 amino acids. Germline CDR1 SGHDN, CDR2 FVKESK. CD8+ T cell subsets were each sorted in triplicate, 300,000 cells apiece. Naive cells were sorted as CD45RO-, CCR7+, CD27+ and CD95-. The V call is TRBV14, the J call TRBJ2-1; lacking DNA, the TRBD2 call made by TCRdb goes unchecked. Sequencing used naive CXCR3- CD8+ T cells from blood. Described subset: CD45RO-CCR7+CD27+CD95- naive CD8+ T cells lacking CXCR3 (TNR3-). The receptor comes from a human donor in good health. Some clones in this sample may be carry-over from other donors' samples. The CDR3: CASSQDIGLAGAGYEQFF.